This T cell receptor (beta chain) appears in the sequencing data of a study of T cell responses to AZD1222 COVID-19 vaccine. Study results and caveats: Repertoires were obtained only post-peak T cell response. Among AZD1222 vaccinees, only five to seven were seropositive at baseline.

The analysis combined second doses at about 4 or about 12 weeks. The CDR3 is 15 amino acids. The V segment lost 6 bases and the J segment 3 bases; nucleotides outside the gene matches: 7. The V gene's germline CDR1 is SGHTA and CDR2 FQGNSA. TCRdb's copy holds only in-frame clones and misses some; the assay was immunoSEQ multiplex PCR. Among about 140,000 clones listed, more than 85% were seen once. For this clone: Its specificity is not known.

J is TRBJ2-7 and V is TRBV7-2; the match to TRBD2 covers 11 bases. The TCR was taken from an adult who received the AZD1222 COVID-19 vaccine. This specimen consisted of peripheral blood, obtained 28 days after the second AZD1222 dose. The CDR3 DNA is TGTGCCAGCAGAAACACCGGGACTAGCGGCTACGAGCAGTACTTC. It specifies CASRNTGTSGYEQYF.